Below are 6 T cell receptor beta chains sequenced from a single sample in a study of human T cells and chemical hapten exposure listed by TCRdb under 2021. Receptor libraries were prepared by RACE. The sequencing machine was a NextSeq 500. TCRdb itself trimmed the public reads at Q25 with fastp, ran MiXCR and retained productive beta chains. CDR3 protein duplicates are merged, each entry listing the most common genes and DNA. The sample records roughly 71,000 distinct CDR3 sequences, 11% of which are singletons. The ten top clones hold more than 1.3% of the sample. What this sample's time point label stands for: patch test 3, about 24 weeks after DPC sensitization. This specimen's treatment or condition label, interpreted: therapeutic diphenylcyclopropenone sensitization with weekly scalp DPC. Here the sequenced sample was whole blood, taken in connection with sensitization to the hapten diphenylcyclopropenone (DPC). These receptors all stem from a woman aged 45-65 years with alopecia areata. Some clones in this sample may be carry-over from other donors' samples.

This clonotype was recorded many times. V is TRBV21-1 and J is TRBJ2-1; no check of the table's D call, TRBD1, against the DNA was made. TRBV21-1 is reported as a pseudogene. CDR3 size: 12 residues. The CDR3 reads CASSRGGGEQFF. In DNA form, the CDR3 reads TGTGCCAGCAGCAGAGGAGGGGGTGAGCAGTTCTTC.

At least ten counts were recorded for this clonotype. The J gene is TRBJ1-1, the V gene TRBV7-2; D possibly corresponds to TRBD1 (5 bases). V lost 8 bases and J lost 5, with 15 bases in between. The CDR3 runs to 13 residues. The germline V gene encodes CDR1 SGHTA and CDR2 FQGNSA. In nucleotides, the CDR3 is TGTGCCAGCGATTGGGGCGGGGGAACTGAAGCTTTCTTT. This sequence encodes CASDWGGGTEAFF.

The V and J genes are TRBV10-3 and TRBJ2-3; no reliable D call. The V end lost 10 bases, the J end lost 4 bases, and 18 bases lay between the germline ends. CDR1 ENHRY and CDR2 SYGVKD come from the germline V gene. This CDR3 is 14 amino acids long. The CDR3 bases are TGTGCCACCTGGAGAGATCAAGACGCAGATACGCAGTATTTT. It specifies CATWRDQDADTQYF.

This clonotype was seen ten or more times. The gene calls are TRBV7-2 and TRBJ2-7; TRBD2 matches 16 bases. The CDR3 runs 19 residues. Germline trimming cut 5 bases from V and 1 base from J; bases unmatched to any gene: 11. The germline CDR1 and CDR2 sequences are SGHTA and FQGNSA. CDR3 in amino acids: CASSPIPGLAGGPSYEQYF. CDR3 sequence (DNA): TGTGCCAGCAGCCCAATCCCGGGACTAGCGGGAGGGCCGTCCTACGAGCAGTACTTC.

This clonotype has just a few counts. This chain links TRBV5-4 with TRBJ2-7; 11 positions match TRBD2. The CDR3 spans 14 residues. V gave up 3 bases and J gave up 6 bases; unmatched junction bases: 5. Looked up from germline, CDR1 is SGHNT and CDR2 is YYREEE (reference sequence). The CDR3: CASSSLAGVSEQYF. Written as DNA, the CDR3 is TGTGCCAGCAGCTCACTAGCGGGGGTGAGCGAGCAGTACTTC. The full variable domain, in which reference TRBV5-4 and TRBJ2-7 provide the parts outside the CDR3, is ETGVTQSPTHLIKTRGQQVTLRCSSQSGHNTVSWYQQALGQGPQFIFQYYREEENGRGNFPPRFSGLQFPNYSSELNVNALELDDSALYLCASSSLAGVSEQYFGPGTRLTVT.

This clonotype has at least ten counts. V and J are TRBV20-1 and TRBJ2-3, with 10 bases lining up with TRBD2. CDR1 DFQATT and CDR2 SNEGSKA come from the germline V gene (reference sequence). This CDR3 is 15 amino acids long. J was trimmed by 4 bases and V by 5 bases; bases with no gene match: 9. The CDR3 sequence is CSAEARTSGSDTQYF. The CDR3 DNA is TGCAGTGCTGAGGCCCGGACTAGCGGATCAGATACGCAGTATTTT.